The source of this T cell receptor (beta chain) is a study of regulatory T cells in long-lasting Graves disease. Arm-PCR of CDR3 regions and iRepertoire HTBI primers were used to build TCR beta libraries. Each CDR3 protein gets one entry after TCRdb re-called the multiplex PCR reads with MiXCR. The repertoire holds 450,000 to 500,000 distinct CDR3 sequences, about 17% seen once, with 12% in the top ten. The sample's time point: newly diagnosed GD, antithyroid drugs for less than 3 months. PBMC-derived RNA was used for the TCR library. Trimming shortened V by 3 bases and J by 1 base, and 17 bases separated the two germline ends. The CDR3 totals 16 residues. The germline gives CDR1 SGHRS, CDR2 YFSETQ. This clonotype was counted many times. The same data also went into a second study, on T cells in Graves' hyperthyroidism and ophthalmopathy.

This receptor was taken from a man aged 35-49 years with Graves disease. Sequenced here: peripheral blood mononuclear cells (PBMCs), sampled at new diagnosis, from a patient treated with antithyroid drugs. This chain uses TRBV5-1 with TRBJ2-7; D perhaps matches TRBD1 (5 bases). In nucleotides, the CDR3 is TGCGCCAGCAGCTGGGTTCACAGGCGCTCATCCTACGAGCAGTACTTC. Encoded protein: CASSWVHRRSSYEQYF.